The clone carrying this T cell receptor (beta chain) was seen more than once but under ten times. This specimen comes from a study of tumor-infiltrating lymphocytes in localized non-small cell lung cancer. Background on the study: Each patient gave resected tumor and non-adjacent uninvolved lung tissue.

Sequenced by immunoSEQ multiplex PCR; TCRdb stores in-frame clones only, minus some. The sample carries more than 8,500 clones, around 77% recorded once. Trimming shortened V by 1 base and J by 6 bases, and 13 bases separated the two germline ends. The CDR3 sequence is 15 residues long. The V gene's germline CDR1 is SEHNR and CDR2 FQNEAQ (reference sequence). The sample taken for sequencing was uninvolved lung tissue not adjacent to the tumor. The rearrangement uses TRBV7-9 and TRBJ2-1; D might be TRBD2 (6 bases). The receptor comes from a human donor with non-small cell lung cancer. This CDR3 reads CASSLVRIGGNEQFF. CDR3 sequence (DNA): TGTGCCAGCAGCTTAGTGAGAATCGGGGGCAATGAGCAGTTCTTC.